A single sample is the source of the 26 T cell receptor beta chains below, sequenced in a study of blood T cells in healthy people across ages. The second PCR ran about 6 to 12 cycles with a sample-barcoded 5' primer and J-beta primers. TCRdb used MiXCR to reprocess the 5' RACE reads, holding one entry per CDR3 protein. This table holds about 600,000 distinct CDR3 sequences, more than 45% found once. The specimen was blood. Receptor source: an elderly man in good health.

The chain employs TRBV6-2 or TRBV6-3 and TRBJ2-5, with TRBD1 matching over 7 bases. The J call may be incorrect, as the DNA end agrees better with TRBJ2-7. This CDR3 spans 16 amino acids. CDR1 and CDR2 from the germline V gene are MNHEY and SVGEGT. The CDR3 DNA follows: TGTGCCAGCAATCGGCGGACAGGACCGGCTCGAGACGAGCAGTACTTC. It specifies CASNRRTGPARDEQYF.

The J gene is TRBJ2-7, the V gene TRBV5-1; D tentatively reads TRBD1 or TRBD2 (5 bases each). CDR1 is SGHRS and CDR2 is YFSETQ in the germline V gene. Trimming removed 4 bases at V and 2 bases at J, with 19 bases between. The CDR3 is 16 amino acids. CDR3 residues: CASSTHSGTAAYEQYF. As DNA, the CDR3 is TGCGCCAGCAGCACTCATTCCGGGACGGCAGCCTACGAGCAGTACTTC.

This CDR3 reads CASSGPGPDYGYTF. DNA for the CDR3: TGCGCCAGCAGCGGCCCGGGTCCGGACTATGGCTACACCTTC. The V and J genes are TRBV5-1 and TRBJ1-2; D not certain. Looked up from germline, CDR1 is SGHRS and CDR2 is YFSETQ. This CDR3 has 14 residues. V was clipped by 4 bases and J by 3 bases, with 13 bases between them.

This clonotype was picked up one time. This may be a read error, as it is one base from a much larger clone. V gene TRBV6-5 combines with J gene TRBJ2-4; perhaps TRBD2 as D (6 bases). Germline values: CDR1 MNHEY, CDR2 SVGAGI. The CDR3 has 15 residues. In DNA, the CDR3 is TGTGCCAGCAGCCCAGGGTTACTAGCCAAAAGCATTCAGTACTTC. Translation: CASSPGLLAKSIQYF.

The V gene is TRBV7-2, the J gene TRBJ2-5; weak D call: TRBD2 (5 bases). CDR1 is SGHTA and CDR2 is FQGNSA in the germline V gene. The CDR3 is 15 residues long. Between the trimmed V and J ends, which lost 1 base and 9 bases, there was a span of 18 bases. The CDR3 sequence is CASSLEVGGERAQYF. The CDR3, as DNA: TGTGCCAGCAGCTTAGAGGTCGGTGGGGAGAGGGCCCAGTACTTC.

The DNA for the CDR3 is TGTGCCAGCAGCACGGGACCCCAAAACGAGCAGTACTTC. Residues: CASSTGPQNEQYF. This rearrangement joins TRBV7-3 to TRBJ2-7; perhaps D is TRBD1 or TRBD2 (5 bases each). V shed 5 bases and J shed 5 bases, with 13 bases lying between them. The CDR3 totals 13 residues. The germline V gene encodes CDR1 SGHTA and CDR2 FQGTGA. The full variable domain, with the rest looked up from reference TRBV7-3 and TRBJ2-7, is GAGVSQTPSNKVTEKGKYVELRCDPISGHTALYWYRQSLGQGPEFLIYFQGTGAADDSGLPNDRFFAVRPEGSVSTLKIQRTERGDSAVYLCASSTGPQNEQYFGPGTRLTVT.

This clonotype has only a few counts. This chain connects TRBV9 to TRBJ2-1; D uncertain. The CDR3 runs 13 residues. Trimming removed 0 bases from V and 6 bases from J, with 7 bases in between. Germline V gives CDR1 SGDLS, CDR2 YYNGEE. The CDR3 region is CASSVDARNEQFF. In DNA, the CDR3 is TGTGCCAGCAGCGTAGATGCTCGCAATGAGCAGTTCTTC.

This clonotype was picked up many times. The chain uses TRBV6-5 and TRBJ2-7, with TRBD1 matching over 8 bases. CDR3 length: 15 residues. Germline V gene sequence: CDR1 MNHEY, CDR2 SVGAGI. V was pared by 5 bases and J by 2 bases, with 8 bases of the junction left unmatched. In DNA, the CDR3 is TGTGCCAGCAGTCCCCGACAGGGGCCGACCTACGAGCAGTACTTC. It codes for CASSPRQGPTYEQYF.

The chain carries TRBV7-2 and TRBJ2-7, with TRBD2 identical over 14 bases. CDR3 size: 17 residues. The V gene's germline CDR1 is SGHTA and CDR2 FQGNSA. J lost 3 bases, V lost 5 bases, and 9 bases had no gene match. In DNA form, the CDR3 reads TGTGCCAGCAGCAGACGACTAGCGGGAGGGTCCAACTACGAGCAGTACTTC. This sequence encodes CASSRRLAGGSNYEQYF.

The CDR3 DNA sequence: TGCGCCAGCAGCCCTCACCTCGCGGGCAGCACAGATACGCAGTATTTT. Translated: CASSPHLAGSTDTQYF. This rearrangement joins TRBV4-3 to TRBJ2-3; perhaps TRBD2 as D (5 bases). The CDR3 has 16 residues. The germline gives CDR1 LGHNA, CDR2 YSLEER. The V end lost 4 bases, the J end lost 0 bases, and 14 bases lay between the germline ends.

The CDR3 loop reads CASSEGTVKGVNEQFF. In nucleotides, the CDR3 is TGCGCCAGCAGTGAGGGGACAGTAAAGGGGGTCAATGAGCAGTTCTTC. This chain connects TRBV10-1 to TRBJ2-1, with 7 bases matching TRBD1. V gave up 2 bases and J gave up 6 bases; unmatched junction bases: 10. In germline, CDR1 is WNHNN, CDR2 SYGVQD (reference sequence). The length of the CDR3 is 16 residues.

This clonotype has ten or more counts. V usage is TRBV27 and J usage is TRBJ2-7, with 7 positions matching TRBD1. The V gene end was trimmed by 7 bases and the J gene end by 6 bases; junction bases not matched to a gene: 12. The CDR3 is 14 residues long. Germline V CDR1 and CDR2: MNHEY, SMNVEV (reference sequence). CDR3 DNA sequence: TGTGCCAGCAAACGAGGGGGCGCTTTGGTCGAGCAGTACTTC. This sequence encodes CASKRGGALVEQYF.

The CDR3 reads CASSTGGASWGYTF. CDR3 in DNA: TGTGCCAGCAGCACAGGGGGCGCCTCTTGGGGCTACACCTTC. The genes are TRBV12-3 or TRBV12-4 and TRBJ1-2; 9 bases are shared with TRBD1. The CDR3 is made up of 14 amino acids. The trim removed 6 bases at V and 8 bases at J, leaving 10 bases unmatched.

The genes are TRBV15 and TRBJ2-4, with 11 bases fitting TRBD1. Germline V CDR1 and CDR2: LNHNV, YYDKDF (reference sequence). The ends lost 5 bases at V and 13 bases at J; junction bases unmatched: 10. The CDR3 totals 14 residues. The CDR3 nucleotides read TGTGCCACCAGCGTTGGACAGGGGGCGCGTGAGCAGTACTTC. It specifies CATSVGQGAREQYF.

Comment on this clonotype: Since a much larger clone is just one base distant, this may be a read error. The chain employs TRBV6-5 and TRBJ1-5; tentative D call: TRBD1 (5 bases). The CDR3 covers 15 residues. Germline loops: CDR1 MNHEY, CDR2 SVGAGI. CDR3 nucleotides: TGTGTCAGCAGTTACGGGGCAGGTAGCAATCAGCCCCAGCATTTT. Protein sequence: CVSSYGAGSNQPQHF.

The rearrangement uses TRBV20-1 and TRBJ2-3, with D possibly TRBD1 on 7 matching bases. Germline lookup yields CDR1 DFQATT and CDR2 SNEGSKA (reference sequence). Deletions cut 1 base from V and 5 bases from J, with 16 bases between. CDR3 length: 15 amino acids. In nucleotides, the CDR3 is TGCAGTGCTAGAGTCCAGGCAGGGGGGATAGATACGCAGTATTTT. It encodes CSARVQAGGIDTQYF.

Of note for this clonotype: Given a much more abundant clone one base away, this may be a read error. CDR3 sequence: CAGSEALSEGQETQYF. Here the CDR3 DNA reads TGTGCCGGCAGTGAAGCACTGAGTGAGGGACAAGAGACCCAGTACTTC. V is TRBV2 and J is TRBJ2-5; D is possibly TRBD2 (5 bases). This CDR3 contains 16 residues. The germline gives CDR1 SNHLY, CDR2 FYNNEI.

The table lists this clonotype with a count of one. V gene TRBV5-1 combines with J gene TRBJ2-1; 8 bases fit TRBD2. In germline, CDR1 is SGHRS, CDR2 YFSETQ. Losses at the gene ends were 4 bases for V and 0 bases for J; bases not matched to a gene: 6. CDR3 length equals 16 residues. The CDR3 coding sequence is TGCGCCAGCAGCCAAAGGACTAGCTTCTCCTACAATGAGCAGTTCTTC. Its protein product is CASSQRTSFSYNEQFF.

The gene calls are TRBV20-1 and TRBJ2-5; possibly TRBD2 for D (7 bases). The CDR3 totals 15 residues. Germline V gene sequence: CDR1 DFQATT, CDR2 SNEGSKA (reference sequence). Trimming removed 3 bases at V and 5 bases at J, with 19 bases between. The CDR3 is CSARRWGGLSETQYF. The CDR3 DNA reads TGCAGTGCTAGGAGGTGGGGGGGCCTATCGGAGACCCAGTACTTC.

The CDR3 DNA follows: TGCGCCAGCAGCCAAGATGTGCCTAGCGGGAGGGCCGGCCGAGGGTATAGAAACATTCAGTACTTC. Translated, it gives CASSQDVPSGRAGRGYRNIQYF. The chain uses TRBV4-1 and TRBJ2-4; 12 bases agree with TRBD2. The J segment lost 6 bases and the V segment lost 0 bases, leaving 21 bases of the junction unmatched. From germline, CDR1 is MGHRA and CDR2 YSYEKL. The CDR3 is made up of 22 amino acids.

The chain links TRBV29-1 to TRBJ1-1; D is possibly TRBD1 (5 bases). CDR3 length equals 11 residues. The germline V gene encodes CDR1 SQVTM and CDR2 ANQGSEA. Trimming shortened V by 6 bases and J by 10 bases, and 15 bases separated the two germline ends. The CDR3 sequence: CSVDRDQRAFF. CDR3 in DNA: TGCAGCGTCGACCGGGACCAGAGAGCTTTCTTT.

The CDR3, as DNA: TGTGCCAGCGGGGGAAGTGGTTTCGAAAAACTGTTTTTT. This sequence encodes CASGGSGFEKLFF. This chain uses TRBV6-5 with TRBJ1-4, with a weak D call TRBD1 (5 bases). This CDR3 spans 13 amino acids. Germline CDR1 MNHEY, CDR2 SVGAGI. V was clipped by 8 bases and J by 8 bases, with 15 bases between them.

The chain links TRBV25-1 to TRBJ2-1; 9 bases are shared with TRBD1. The DNA end is a closer match to TRBJ2-7, so the J assignment may be wrong. This CDR3 contains 15 residues. Per germline, CDR1 MGHDK and CDR2 SYGVNS. The CDR3 DNA sequence: TGTGCCAGCAGCCCCGGGGGACAGGGCCATTACGAGCAGTACTTC. It yields the protein CASSPGGQGHYEQYF.

The chain uses TRBV7-6 and TRBJ1-1; no clear D. The CDR3 spans 17 residues. The germline V and J ends were trimmed by 4 bases and 3 bases, with 21 bases remaining between them. The V gene's germline CDR1 is SGHVS and CDR2 FNYEAQ. CDR3 DNA sequence: TGTGCCAGCAGCTCTTCCGGGTCTCGTTCATTGGACACTGAAGCTTTCTTT. Translating gives CASSSSGSRSLDTEAFF.

V gene TRBV7-2 combines with J gene TRBJ2-7; possible D gene TRBD1, 6 bases. With 3 bases removed from V and 3 bases from J, the gap between germline ends came to 12 bases. In germline, CDR1 is SGHTA, CDR2 FQGNSA. The CDR3 sequence is 14 residues long. CDR3 sequence reads: CASSFNYRDYEQYF. Here the CDR3 DNA reads TGTGCCAGCAGCTTTAATTACAGGGACTACGAGCAGTACTTC.

The genes are TRBV5-1 and TRBJ2-1; tentatively, D is TRBD2 (6 bases). Trimming stripped 3 bases from V and 6 bases from J, with 10 bases between. Germline assignment: CDR1 SGHRS and CDR2 YFSETQ. The CDR3 has 13 residues. The chain's CDR3 is CASSWTTSNEQFF. CDR3 coding DNA: TGCGCCAGCAGCTGGACTACGAGCAATGAGCAGTTCTTC. The full variable domain, rest sourced from reference TRBV5-1 and TRBJ2-1, is KAGVTQTPRYLIKTRGQQVTLSCSPISGHRSVSWYQQTPGQGLQFLFEYFSETQRNKGNFPGRFSGRQFSNSRSEMNVSTLELGDSALYLCASSWTTSNEQFFGPGTRLTVL.